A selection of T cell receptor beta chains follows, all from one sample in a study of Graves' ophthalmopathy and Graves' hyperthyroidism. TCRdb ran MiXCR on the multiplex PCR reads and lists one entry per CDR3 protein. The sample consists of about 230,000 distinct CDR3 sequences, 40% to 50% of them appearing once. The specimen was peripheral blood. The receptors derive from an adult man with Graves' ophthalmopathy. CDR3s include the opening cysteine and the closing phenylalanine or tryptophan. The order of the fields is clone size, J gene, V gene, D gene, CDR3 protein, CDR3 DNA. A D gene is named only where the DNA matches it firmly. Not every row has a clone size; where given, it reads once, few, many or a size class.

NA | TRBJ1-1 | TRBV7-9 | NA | CATGHAGLGAFF | TGTGCCACCGGACATGCCGGGCTGGGAGCTTTCTTT
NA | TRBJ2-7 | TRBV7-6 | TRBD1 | CASSQRNQGAYEQYF | TGTGCCAGCAGCCAAAGGAACCAGGGGGCCTACGAGCAGTACTTC
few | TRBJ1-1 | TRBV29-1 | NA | CSVVPGNTEAFF | TGCAGCGTTGTCCCGGGGAACACTGAAGCTTTCTTT
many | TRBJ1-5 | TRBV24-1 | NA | CATSGGTQPQHF | TGTGCCACCAGTGGGGGAACCCAGCCCCAGCATTTT
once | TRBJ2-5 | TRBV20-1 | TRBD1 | CSASLGQGAETQYF | TGCAGTGCTTCGCTGGGACAGGGGGCAGAGACCCAGTACTTC
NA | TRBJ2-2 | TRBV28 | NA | CASRVTPGRNTGELFF | TGTGCCAGCAGGGTGACCCCGGGACGGAACACCGGGGAGCTGTTTTTT
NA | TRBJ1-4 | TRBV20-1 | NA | CSARREKPFF | TGCAGTGCTAGGCGGGAAAAACCGTTTTTT
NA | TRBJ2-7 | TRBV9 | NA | CASSVEGDMDEQYF | TGTGCCAGCAGCGTAGAGGGAGATATGGACGAGCAGTACTTC
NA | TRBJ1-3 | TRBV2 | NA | CASSVQDSGNTIYF | TGTGCCAGCAGTGTACAGGACTCTGGAAACACCATATATTTT
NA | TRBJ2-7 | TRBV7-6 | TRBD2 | CASSLEGGSGVFEQYF | TGTGCCAGCAGCTTGGAGGGTGGTAGCGGGGTTTTCGAGCAGTACTTC
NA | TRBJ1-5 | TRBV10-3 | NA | CASSEFLGASNQPQHF | TGTGCCAGCAGTGAATTTTTGGGGGCTAGCAATCAGCCCCAGCATTTT
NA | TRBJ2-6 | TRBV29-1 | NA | CSVGFTGANVLTF | TGCAGCGTTGGTTTCACTGGGGCCAACGTCCTGACTTTC
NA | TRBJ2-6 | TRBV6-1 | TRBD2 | CASSSRGRGVRSGANVLTF | TGTGCCAGCAGCTCCCGGGGGAGGGGAGTTCGCTCTGGGGCCAACGTCCTGACTTTC
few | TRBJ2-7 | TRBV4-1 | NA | CASSQVGRDTGGLAF | TGCGCCAGCAGCCAAGTGGGCCGGGACACAGGCGGATTAGCTTTC
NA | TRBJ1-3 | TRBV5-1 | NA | CASSLQDKVSGNTIYF | TGCGCCAGCAGCTTGCAGGATAAGGTCTCTGGAAACACCATATATTTT
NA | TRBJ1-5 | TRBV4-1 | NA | CASSQPWGNQPQHF | TGCGCCAGCAGCCAACCCTGGGGCAATCAGCCCCAGCATTTT
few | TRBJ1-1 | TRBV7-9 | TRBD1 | CASSLGEDRGWAEAFF | TGTGCCAGCAGCTTAGGTGAGGACAGGGGTTGGGCTGAAGCTTTCTTT
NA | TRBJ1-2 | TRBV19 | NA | CASSMDGGTLGYTF | TGTGCCAGTAGTATGGATGGGGGTACGTTGGGCTACACCTTC
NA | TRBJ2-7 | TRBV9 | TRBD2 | CASSLVRGLADSYEQYF | TGTGCCAGCAGCTTGGTCAGGGGACTAGCGGATTCCTACGAGCAGTACTTC
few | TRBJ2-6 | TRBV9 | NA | CASSVVGAGANVLTF | TGTGCCAGCAGCGTAGTCGGAGCTGGGGCCAACGTCCTGACTTTC
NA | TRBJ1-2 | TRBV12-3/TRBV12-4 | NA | CASSHSGGYTF | TGTGCCAGCAGCCACTCTGGGGGCTACACCTTC
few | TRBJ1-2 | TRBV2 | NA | CASSETPGFVYTF | TGTGCCAGCAGTGAGACGCCAGGGTTTGTGTACACCTTC
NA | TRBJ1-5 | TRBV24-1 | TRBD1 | CASKHDGTDNQPQHF | TGTGCCAGCAAACATGATGGGACAGACAATCAGCCCCAGCATTTT
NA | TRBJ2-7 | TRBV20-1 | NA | CSASYKGRSGEQYF | TGCAGTGCTAGTTACAAAGGACGGTCCGGCGAGCAGTACTTC
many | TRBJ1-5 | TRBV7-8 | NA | CASSLVYSNQPQHF | TGTGCCAGCAGCTTAGTTTATAGCAATCAGCCCCAGCATTTT
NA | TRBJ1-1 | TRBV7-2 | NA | CASSLEQVGEAFF | TGTGCCAGCAGCTTAGAACAGGTTGGTGAAGCTTTCTTT
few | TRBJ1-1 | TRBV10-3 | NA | CAISESGNQKDTEAFF | TGTGCCATCAGTGAGTCGGGGAATCAGAAGGACACTGAAGCTTTCTTT
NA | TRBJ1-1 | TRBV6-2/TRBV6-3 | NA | CASSGNDREAFF | TGTGCCAGCAGTGGGAATGACAGAGAAGCTTTCTTT
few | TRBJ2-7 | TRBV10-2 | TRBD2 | CASSDWEGAYEQYF | TGCGCCAGCAGTGACTGGGAGGGAGCCTACGAGCAGTACTTC
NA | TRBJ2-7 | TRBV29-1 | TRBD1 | CSAGQGAFYEQYF | TGCAGCGCGGGACAGGGGGCTTTCTACGAGCAGTACTTC
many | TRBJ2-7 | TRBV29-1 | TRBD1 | CSVPDRAAYEQYF | TGCAGCGTGCCGGACAGGGCTGCCTACGAGCAGTACTTC
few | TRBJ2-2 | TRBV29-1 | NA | CSVELGQGPYSNTGELFF | TGCAGCGTTGAGTTAGGGCAGGGCCCCTACTCGAACACCGGGGAGCTGTTTTTT
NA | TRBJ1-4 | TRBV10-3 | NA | CAISESGGATNEKLFF | TGTGCCATCAGTGAGTCAGGCGGAGCAACTAATGAAAAACTGTTTTTT
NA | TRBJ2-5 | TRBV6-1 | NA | CASSGLLQETQYF | TGTGCCAGCAGTGGGCTGCTCCAAGAGACCCAGTACTTC
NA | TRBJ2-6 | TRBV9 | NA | CASGQRIANVLTF | TGTGCCTCCGGACAGAGGATTGCCAACGTCCTGACTTTC
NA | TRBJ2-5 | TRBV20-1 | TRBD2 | CSASRRGGLIQETQYF | TGCAGTGCTAGCCGCCGGGGGGGACTAATCCAAGAGACCCAGTACTTC
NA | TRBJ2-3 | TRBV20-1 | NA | CSALRTSTDTQYF | TGCAGTGCTCTGCGGACTAGCACAGATACGCAGTATTTT
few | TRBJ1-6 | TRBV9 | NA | CASSEGGRGRLTANSPLHF | TGTGCCAGCAGCGAGGGGGGCAGGGGCAGGCTTACGGCTAATTCACCCCTCCACTTT
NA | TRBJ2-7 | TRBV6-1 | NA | CATSSSGPGGSVEQYF | TGTGCCACCTCGTCGAGTGGGCCCGGCGGATCAGTCGAGCAGTACTTC
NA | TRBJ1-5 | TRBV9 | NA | CASSEAPGRNQPQHF | TGTGCCAGCAGCGAGGCTCCGGGTCGCAATCAGCCCCAGCATTTT
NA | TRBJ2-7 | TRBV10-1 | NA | CASSYAGNEQYF | TGTGCCAGCAGTTACGCCGGCAACGAGCAGTACTTC
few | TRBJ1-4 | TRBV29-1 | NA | CSVEDGRYGQKLFF | TGCAGCGTTGAAGACGGAAGATATGGGCAAAAACTGTTTTTT
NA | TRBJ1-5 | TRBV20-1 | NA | CSASSKWQGANQPQHF | TGCAGTGCCAGTAGTAAGTGGCAGGGAGCCAATCAGCCCCAGCATTTT
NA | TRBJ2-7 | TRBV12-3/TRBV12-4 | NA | CASSEAGIQGEQYF | TGTGCCAGCAGTGAAGCAGGGATTCAGGGCGAGCAGTACTTC
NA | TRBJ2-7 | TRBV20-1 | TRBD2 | CSANVPGGPYEQYF | TGCAGTGCGAACGTACCGGGGGGGCCTTACGAGCAGTACTTC
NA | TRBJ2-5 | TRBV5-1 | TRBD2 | CASSFLTSGRGQETQYF | TGCGCCAGCAGCTTTCTGACTAGCGGGAGAGGGCAAGAGACCCAGTACTTC
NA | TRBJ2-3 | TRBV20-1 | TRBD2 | CSASSGMVDTQYF | TGCAGTGCTTCTAGCGGGATGGTAGATACGCAGTATTTT
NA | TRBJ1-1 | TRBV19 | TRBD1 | CASKRDRDPFFEAFF | TGTGCCAGCAAGCGGGACAGGGATCCGTTTTTTGAAGCTTTCTTT
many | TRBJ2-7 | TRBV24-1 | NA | CATSDGPDYEQYF | TGTGCCACCAGTGATGGACCGGACTACGAGCAGTACTTC
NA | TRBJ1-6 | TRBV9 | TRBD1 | CASSPPDRGNNSPLHF | TGTGCCAGCAGCCCCCCGGACAGGGGTAATAATTCACCCCTCCACTTT
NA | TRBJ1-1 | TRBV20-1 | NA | CSARNLGAIGTEAFF | TGCAGTGCTAGAAACCTGGGGGCGATCGGGACTGAAGCTTTCTTT
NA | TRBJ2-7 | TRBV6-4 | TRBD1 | CASIVEGTGVYEQYF | TGTGCCAGCATTGTCGAAGGGACAGGCGTTTACGAGCAGTACTTC
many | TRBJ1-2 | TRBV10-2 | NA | CASSESGTRDGYTF | TGCGCCAGCAGTGAGTCGGGGACAAGAGACGGCTACACCTTC
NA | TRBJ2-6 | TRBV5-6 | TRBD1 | CASSEGQGANVLTF | TGTGCCAGCAGCGAGGGACAGGGGGCCAACGTCCTGACTTTC
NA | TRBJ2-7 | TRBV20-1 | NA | CSARGDDSYEQYF | TGCAGTGCTAGAGGGGACGACTCCTACGAGCAGTACTTC